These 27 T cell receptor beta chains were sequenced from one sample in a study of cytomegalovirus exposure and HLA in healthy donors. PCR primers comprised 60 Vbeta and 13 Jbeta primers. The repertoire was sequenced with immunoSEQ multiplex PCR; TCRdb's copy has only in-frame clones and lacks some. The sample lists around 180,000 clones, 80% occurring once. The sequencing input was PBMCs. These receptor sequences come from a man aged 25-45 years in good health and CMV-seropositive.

This CDR3 reads CASSVNQGHYEQYF. The CDR3 nucleotides are TGTGCCAGCAGCGTAAATCAGGGCCATTACGAGCAGTACTTC. The V gene is TRBV7-8, the J gene TRBJ2-7; D is perhaps TRBD1 (5 bases). CDR1 SGHVS and CDR2 FQNEAQ come from the germline V gene. V was cut by 5 bases and J by 4 bases, with 15 bases left in between. CDR3 size: 14 residues.

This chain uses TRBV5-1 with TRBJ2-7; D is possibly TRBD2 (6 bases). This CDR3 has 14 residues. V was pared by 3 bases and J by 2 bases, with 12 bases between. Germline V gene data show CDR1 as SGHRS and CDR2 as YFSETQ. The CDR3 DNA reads TGCGCCAGCAGCTCCGGGACTCTGACCTACGAGCAGTACTTC. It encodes CASSSGTLTYEQYF.

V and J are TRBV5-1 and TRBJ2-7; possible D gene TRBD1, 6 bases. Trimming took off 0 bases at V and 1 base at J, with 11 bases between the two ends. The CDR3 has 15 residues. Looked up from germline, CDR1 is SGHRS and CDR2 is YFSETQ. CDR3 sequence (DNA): TGCGCCAGCAGCTTGGGGGCAGGGGCTTCCTACGAGCAGTACTTC. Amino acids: CASSLGAGASYEQYF.

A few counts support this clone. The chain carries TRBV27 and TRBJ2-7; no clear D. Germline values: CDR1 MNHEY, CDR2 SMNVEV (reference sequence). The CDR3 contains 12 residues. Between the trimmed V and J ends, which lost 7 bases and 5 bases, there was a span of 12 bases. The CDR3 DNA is TGTGCCAGCAACGAATGGAGTAACGAGCAGTACTTC. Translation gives CASNEWSNEQYF.

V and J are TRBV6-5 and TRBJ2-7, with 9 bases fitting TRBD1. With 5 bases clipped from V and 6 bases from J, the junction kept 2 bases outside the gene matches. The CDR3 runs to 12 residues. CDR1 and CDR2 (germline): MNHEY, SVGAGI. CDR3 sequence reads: CASSRTGAEQYF. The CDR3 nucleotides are TGTGCCAGCAGTCGGACAGGGGCCGAGCAGTACTTC.

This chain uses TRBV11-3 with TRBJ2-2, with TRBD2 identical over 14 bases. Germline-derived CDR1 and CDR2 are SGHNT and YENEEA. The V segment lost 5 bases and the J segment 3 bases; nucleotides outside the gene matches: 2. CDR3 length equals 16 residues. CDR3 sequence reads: CASSGGLAGDTGELFF. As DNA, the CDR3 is TGTGCCAGCAGCGGGGGACTAGCGGGAGACACCGGGGAGCTGTTTTTT. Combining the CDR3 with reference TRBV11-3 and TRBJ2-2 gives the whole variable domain EAGVVQSPRYKIIEKKQPVAFWCNPISGHNTLYWYLQNLGQGPELLIRYENEEAVDDSQLPKDRFSAERLKGVDSTLKIQPAELGDSAVYLCASSGGLAGDTGELFFGEGSRLTVL.

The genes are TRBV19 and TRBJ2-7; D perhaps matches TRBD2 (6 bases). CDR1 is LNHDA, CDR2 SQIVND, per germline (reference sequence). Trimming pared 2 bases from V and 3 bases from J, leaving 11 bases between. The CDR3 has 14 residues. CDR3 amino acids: CASSIRSGDYEQYF. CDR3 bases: TGTGCCAGTAGTATACGCTCGGGAGACTACGAGCAGTACTTC. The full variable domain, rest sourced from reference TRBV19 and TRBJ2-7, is DGGITQSPKYLFRKEGQNVTLSCEQNLNHDAMYWYRQDPGQGLRLIYYSQIVNDFQKGDIAEGYSVSREKKESFPLTVTSAQKNPTAFYLCASSIRSGDYEQYFGPGTRLTVT.

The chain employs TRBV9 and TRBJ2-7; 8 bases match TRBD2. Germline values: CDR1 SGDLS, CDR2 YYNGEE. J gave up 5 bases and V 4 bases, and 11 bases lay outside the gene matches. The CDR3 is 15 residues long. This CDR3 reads CASSSRSGSSDEQYF. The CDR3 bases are TGTGCCAGCAGCTCGAGAAGCGGGAGTTCCGACGAGCAGTACTTC.

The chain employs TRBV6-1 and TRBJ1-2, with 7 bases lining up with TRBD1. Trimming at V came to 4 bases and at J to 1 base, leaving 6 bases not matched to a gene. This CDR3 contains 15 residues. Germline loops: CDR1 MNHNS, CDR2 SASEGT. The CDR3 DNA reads TGTGCCAGCAGTGGATTGGGGACAGTTAACTATGGCTACACCTTC. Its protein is CASSGLGTVNYGYTF.

The CDR3 DNA reads as TGTGCCAGTAGTATAAAGGGGGCAAGCAATCAGCCCCAGCATTTT. Translating gives CASSIKGASNQPQHF. This chain uses TRBV19 with TRBJ1-5; 7 positions match TRBD1. Trimming cost V 2 bases and J 1 base; bases outside gene matches: 2. CDR3 length: 15 residues. Per germline, CDR1 LNHDA and CDR2 SQIVND (reference sequence).

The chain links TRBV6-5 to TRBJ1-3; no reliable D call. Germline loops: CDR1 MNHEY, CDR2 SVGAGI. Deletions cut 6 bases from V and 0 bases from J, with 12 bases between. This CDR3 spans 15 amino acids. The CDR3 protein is CASSRHSDSGNTIYF. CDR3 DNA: TGTGCCAGCAGCCGTCACAGTGACTCTGGAAACACCATATATTTT.

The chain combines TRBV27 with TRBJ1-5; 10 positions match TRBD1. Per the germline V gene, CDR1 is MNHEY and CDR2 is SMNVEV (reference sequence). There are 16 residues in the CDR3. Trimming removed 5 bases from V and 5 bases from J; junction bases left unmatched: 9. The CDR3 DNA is TGTGCCAGCAGTCCACCACCGGGACAGGGGTATCAGCCCCAGCATTTT. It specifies CASSPPPGQGYQPQHF.

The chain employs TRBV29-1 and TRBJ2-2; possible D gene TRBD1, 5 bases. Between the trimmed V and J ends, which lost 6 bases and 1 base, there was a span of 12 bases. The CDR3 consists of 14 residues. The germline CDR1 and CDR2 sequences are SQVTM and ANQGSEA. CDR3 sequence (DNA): TGCAGCGTGGGCCCGACAGAGAACACCGGGGAGCTGTTTTTT. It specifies CSVGPTENTGELFF.

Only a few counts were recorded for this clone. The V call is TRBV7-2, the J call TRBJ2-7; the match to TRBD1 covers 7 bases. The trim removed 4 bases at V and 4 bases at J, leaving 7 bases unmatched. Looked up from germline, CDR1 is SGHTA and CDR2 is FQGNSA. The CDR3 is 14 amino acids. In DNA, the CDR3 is TGTGCCAGCAGCTCCGACAGGGTAGCTTACGAGCAGTACTTC. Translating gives CASSSDRVAYEQYF.

CDR3 in amino acids: CASSLGRYEQYF. The CDR3 DNA sequence: TGTGCCAGCAGCTTGGGCAGGTACGAGCAGTACTTC. The chain links TRBV5-6 to TRBJ2-7, with no clear D. The V and J ends lost 0 bases and 4 bases respectively, with 5 bases between them. CDR1 and CDR2 (germline): SGHDT, YYEEEE. This CDR3 comprises 12 residues.

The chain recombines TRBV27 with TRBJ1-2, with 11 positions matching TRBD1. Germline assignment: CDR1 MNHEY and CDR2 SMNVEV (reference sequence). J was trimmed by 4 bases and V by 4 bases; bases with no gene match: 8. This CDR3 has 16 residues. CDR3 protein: CASSSRWTGGIYGYTF. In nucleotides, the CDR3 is TGTGCCAGCAGTTCCCGCTGGACAGGGGGCATCTATGGCTACACCTTC.

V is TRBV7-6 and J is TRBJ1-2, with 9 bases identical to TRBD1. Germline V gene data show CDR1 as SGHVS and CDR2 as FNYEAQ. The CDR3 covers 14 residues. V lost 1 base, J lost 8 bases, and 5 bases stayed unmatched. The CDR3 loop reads CASSLDYRGLGYTF. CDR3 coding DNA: TGTGCCAGCAGCTTAGATTACAGGGGGCTGGGCTACACCTTC.

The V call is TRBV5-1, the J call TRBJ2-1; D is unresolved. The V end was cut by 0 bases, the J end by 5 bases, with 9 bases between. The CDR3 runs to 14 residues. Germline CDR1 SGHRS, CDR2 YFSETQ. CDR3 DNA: TGCGCCAGCAGCTTGGCCGGGTCAAACAATGAGCAGTTCTTC. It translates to CASSLAGSNNEQFF. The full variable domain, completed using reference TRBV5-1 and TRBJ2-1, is KAGVTQTPRYLIKTRGQQVTLSCSPISGHRSVSWYQQTPGQGLQFLFEYFSETQRNKGNFPGRFSGRQFSNSRSEMNVSTLELGDSALYLCASSLAGSNNEQFFGPGTRLTVL.

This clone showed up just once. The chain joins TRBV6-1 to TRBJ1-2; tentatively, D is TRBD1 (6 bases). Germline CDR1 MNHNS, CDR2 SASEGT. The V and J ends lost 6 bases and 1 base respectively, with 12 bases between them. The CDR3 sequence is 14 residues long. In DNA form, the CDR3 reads TGTGCCAGCAGCGTTGGACAGTTTAACTATGGCTACACCTTC. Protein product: CASSVGQFNYGYTF.

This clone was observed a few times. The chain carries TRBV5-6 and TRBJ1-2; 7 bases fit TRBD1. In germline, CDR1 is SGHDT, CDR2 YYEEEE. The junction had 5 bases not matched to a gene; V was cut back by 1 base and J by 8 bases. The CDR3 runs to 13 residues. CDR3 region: CASSLYRGGGYTF. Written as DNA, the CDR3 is TGTGCCAGCAGCTTGTACAGGGGAGGCGGCTACACCTTC.

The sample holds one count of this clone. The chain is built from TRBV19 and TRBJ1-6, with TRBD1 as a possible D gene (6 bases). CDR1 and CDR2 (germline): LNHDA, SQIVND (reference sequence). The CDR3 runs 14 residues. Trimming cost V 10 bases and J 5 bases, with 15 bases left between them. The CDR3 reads CATSQGTNNSPLHF. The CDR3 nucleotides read TGTGCCACCTCTCAGGGGACCAATAATTCACCCCTCCACTTT.

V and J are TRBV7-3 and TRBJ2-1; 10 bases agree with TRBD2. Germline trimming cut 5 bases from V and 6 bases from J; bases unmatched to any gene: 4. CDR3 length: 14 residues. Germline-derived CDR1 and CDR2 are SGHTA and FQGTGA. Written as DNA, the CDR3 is TGTGCCAGCAGCCCCAGCGGGAGGGCCAATGAGCAGTTCTTC. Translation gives CASSPSGRANEQFF. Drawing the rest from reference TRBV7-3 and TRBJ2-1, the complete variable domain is GAGVSQTPSNKVTEKGKYVELRCDPISGHTALYWYRQSLGQGPEFLIYFQGTGAADDSGLPNDRFFAVRPEGSVSTLKIQRTERGDSAVYLCASSPSGRANEQFFGPGTRLTVL.

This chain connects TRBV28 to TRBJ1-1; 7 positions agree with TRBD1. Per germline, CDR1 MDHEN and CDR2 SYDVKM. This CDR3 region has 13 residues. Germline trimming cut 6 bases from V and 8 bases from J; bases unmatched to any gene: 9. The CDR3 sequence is CASSPRGQVEAFF. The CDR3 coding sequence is TGTGCCAGCAGCCCGAGGGGGCAGGTGGAAGCTTTCTTT.

CDR3 sequence reads: CASSLAPRAEAFF. CDR3 nucleotides: TGTGCCAGCAGTTTGGCCCCCCGGGCTGAAGCTTTCTTT. This sequence joins TRBV6-1 and TRBJ1-1; the D is unclear. The CDR3 length is 13 residues. V was trimmed by 5 bases and J by 6 bases, leaving 13 bases between them. Germline V lookup: CDR1 MNHNS, CDR2 SASEGT.

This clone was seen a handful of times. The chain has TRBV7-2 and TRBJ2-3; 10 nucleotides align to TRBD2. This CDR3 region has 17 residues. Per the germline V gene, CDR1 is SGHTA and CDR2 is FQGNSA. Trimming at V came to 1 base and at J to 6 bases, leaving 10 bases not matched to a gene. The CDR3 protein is CASSLDFQRGGLDTQYF. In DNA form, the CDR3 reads TGTGCCAGCAGCTTAGACTTCCAGCGGGGGGGCCTGGATACGCAGTATTTT.

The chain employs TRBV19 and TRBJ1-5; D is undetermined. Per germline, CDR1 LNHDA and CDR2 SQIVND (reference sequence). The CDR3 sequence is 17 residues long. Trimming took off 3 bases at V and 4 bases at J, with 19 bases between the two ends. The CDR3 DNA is TGTGCCAGTAGTATGACTGGCGGCAGTGGAAGTAATCAGCCCCAGCATTTT. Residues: CASSMTGGSGSNQPQHF.

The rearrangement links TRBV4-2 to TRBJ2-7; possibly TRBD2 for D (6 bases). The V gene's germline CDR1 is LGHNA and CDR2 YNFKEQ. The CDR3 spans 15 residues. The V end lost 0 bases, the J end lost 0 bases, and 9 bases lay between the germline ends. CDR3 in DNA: TGTGCCAGCAGCCAAGAAGCGGGCGTCTCCTACGAGCAGTACTTC. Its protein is CASSQEAGVSYEQYF.